This TCR beta chain was sequenced in a study of blood T cell repertoires in COVID-19. Study-wide context: COVID-19 samples collected from the United States, Italy and Spain covered acute and convalescent phases. Sources were T cells, B-cell-depleted T cells, or PBMCs; the material itself was cDNA or gDNA.

This clone came up once. This CDR3 region has 15 residues. V trimming: 5 bases; J trimming: 1 base; junction bases outside the gene matches: 0. Germline CDR1 reads KGHSH; CDR2 reads LQKENI. Original data processing: Nucleated cell number was recorded as an estimate derived from reference gene primer amplification. TCRdb's table, derived via immunoSEQ multiplex PCR, lists solely in-frame clones and lacks some. The V and J calls and clone size were taken over from that table, and D and trimming were inferred from the DNA. The table lists tens of thousands of clones, 65% to 90% of them singletons. This clonotype was obtained from a man in his sixties or seventies with acute or convalescent COVID-19. The sequenced sample consisted of peripheral blood. V gene TRBV18 combines with J gene TRBJ2-3; 13 nucleotides agree with TRBD2. The CDR3 here is CASSGLAGGTDTQYF. CDR3 DNA sequence: TGTGCCAGCTCAGGACTAGCGGGGGGCACAGATACGCAGTATTTT.